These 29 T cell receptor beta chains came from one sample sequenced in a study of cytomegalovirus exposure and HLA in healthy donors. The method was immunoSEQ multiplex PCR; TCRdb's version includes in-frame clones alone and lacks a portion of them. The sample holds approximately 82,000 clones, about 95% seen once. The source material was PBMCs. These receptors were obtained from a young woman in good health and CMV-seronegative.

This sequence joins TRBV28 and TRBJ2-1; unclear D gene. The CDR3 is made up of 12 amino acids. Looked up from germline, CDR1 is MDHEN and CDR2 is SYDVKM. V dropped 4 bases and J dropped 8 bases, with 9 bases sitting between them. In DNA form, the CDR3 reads TGTGCCAGCAGTTCAATACGGGATGAGCAGTTCTTC. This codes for CASSSIRDEQFF.

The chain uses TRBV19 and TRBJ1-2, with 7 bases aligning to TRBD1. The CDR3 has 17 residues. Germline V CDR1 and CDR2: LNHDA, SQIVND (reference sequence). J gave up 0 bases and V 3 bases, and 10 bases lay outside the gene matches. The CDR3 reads CASSMSKGARANYGYTF. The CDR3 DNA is TGTGCCAGTAGTATGTCGAAGGGGGCCCGGGCTAACTATGGCTACACCTTC.

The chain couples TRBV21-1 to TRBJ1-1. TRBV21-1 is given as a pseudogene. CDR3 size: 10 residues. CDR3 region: CASRPSGAFF. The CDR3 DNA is TGTGCCAGCCGGCCCTCCGGGGCTTTCTTT.

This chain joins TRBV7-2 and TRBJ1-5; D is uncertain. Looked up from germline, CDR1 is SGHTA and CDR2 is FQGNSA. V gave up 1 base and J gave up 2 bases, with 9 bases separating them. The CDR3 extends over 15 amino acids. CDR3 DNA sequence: TGTGCCAGCAGCTTAGTAGGGAGAGGCAATCAGCCCCAGCATTTT. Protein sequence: CASSLVGRGNQPQHF. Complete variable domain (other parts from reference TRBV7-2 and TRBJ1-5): GAGVSQSPSNKVTEKGKDVELRCDPISGHTALYWYRQSLGQGLEFLIYFQGNSAPDKSGLPSDRFSAERTGGSVSTLTIQRTQQEDSAVYLCASSLVGRGNQPQHFGDGTRLSIL.

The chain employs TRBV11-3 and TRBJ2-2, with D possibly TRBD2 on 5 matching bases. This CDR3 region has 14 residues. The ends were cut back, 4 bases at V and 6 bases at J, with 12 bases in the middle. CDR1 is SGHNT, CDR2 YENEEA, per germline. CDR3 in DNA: TGTGCCAGCAGCTACTCGGGGTTCTCCGGGGAGCTGTTTTTT. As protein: CASSYSGFSGELFF.

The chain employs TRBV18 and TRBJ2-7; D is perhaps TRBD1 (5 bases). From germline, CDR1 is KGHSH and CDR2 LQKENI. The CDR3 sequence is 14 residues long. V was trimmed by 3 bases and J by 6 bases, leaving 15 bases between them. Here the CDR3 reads CASSPLGRTSEQYF. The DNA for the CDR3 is TGTGCCAGCTCACCTTTGGGGCGCACAAGCGAGCAGTACTTC.

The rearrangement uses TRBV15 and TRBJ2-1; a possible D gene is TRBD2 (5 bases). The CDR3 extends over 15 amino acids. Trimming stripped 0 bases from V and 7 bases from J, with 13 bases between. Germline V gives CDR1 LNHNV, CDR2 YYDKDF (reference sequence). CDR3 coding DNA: TGTGCCACCAGCAGAGATCGAAGCGGTGCGAATGAGCAGTTCTTC. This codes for CATSRDRSGANEQFF.

The CDR3 region has the DNA TGTGCCAGGGACAGCTACTACGAGCAGTACTTC. Its protein is CARDSYYEQYF. The V gene is TRBV11-3, the J gene TRBJ2-7; maybe TRBD1 (6 bases). The CDR3 runs 11 residues. The germline V gene encodes CDR1 SGHNT and CDR2 YENEEA. V shed 9 bases and J shed 3 bases, with 9 bases lying between them.

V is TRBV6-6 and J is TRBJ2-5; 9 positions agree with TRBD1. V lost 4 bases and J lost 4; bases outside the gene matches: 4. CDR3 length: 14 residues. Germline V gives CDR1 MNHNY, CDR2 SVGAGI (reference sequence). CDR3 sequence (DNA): TGTGCCAGCAGTTCACAGGGGGCCACAGAGACCCAGTACTTC. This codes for CASSSQGATETQYF.

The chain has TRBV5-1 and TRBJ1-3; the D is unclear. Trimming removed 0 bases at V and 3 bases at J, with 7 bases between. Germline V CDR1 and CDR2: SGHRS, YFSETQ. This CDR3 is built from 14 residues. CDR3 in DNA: TGCGCCAGCAGCTTGGGGGGAGATGGAAACACCATATATTTT. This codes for CASSLGGDGNTIYF. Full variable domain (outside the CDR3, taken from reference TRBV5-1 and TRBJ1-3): KAGVTQTPRYLIKTRGQQVTLSCSPISGHRSVSWYQQTPGQGLQFLFEYFSETQRNKGNFPGRFSGRQFSNSRSEMNVSTLELGDSALYLCASSLGGDGNTIYFGEGSWLTVV.

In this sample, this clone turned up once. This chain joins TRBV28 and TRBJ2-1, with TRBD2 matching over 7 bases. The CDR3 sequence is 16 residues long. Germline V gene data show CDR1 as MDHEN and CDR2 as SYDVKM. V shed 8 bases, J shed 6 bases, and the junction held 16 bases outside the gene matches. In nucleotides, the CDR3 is TGTGCCAGCCCTCCCATTGTGGGCGGGAGTGCCAATGAGCAGTTCTTC. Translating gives CASPPIVGGSANEQFF.

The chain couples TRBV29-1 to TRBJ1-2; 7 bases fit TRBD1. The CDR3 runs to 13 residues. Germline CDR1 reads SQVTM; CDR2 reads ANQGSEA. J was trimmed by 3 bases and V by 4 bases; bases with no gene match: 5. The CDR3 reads CSVGQGKDYGYTF. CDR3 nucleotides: TGCAGCGTTGGACAGGGTAAGGACTATGGCTACACCTTC.

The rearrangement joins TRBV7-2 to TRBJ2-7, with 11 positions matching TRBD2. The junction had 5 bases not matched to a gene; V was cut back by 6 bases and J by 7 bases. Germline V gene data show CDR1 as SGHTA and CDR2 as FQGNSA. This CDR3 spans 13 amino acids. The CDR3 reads CASSTSGRFEQYF. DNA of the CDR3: TGTGCCAGCAGTACTAGCGGGAGATTTGAGCAGTACTTC.

CDR3 loop: CASTKWQGPKPQHF. CDR3 DNA: TGTGCCAGCACCAAGTGGCAGGGCCCGAAGCCCCAGCATTTT. V gene TRBV28 combines with J gene TRBJ1-5, with a possible D match to TRBD1 (5 bases). Germline lookup yields CDR1 MDHEN and CDR2 SYDVKM. The CDR3 loop spans 14 amino acids. V lost 7 bases, J lost 8 bases, and 18 bases lay in between.

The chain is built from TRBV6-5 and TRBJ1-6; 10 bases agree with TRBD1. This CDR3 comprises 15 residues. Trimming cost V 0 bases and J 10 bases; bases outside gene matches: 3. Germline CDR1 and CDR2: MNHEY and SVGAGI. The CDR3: CASSYSGTGESPLHF. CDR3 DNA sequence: TGTGCCAGCAGTTACTCTGGGACAGGGGAATCACCCCTCCACTTT.

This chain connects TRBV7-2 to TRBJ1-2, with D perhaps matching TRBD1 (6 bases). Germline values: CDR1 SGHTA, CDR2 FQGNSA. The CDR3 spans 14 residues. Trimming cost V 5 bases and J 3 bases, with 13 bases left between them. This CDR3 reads CASSPRTEDYGYTF. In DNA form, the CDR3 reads TGTGCCAGCAGCCCTCGGACAGAAGACTATGGCTACACCTTC.

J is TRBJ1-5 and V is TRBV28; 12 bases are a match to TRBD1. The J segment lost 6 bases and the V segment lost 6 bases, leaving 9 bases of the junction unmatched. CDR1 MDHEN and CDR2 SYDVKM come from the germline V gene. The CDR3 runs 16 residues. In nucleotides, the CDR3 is TGTGCCAGCAGCCTAGCCGGGACAGGGGGCTTTCAGCCCCAGCATTTT. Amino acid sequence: CASSLAGTGGFQPQHF.

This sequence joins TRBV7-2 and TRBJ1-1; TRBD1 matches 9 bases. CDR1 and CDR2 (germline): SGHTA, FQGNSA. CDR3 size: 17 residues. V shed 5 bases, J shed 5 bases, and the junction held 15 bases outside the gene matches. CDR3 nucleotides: TGTGCCAGCAGCCCGATATCTTACAGGGGGCGAGGGACTGAAGCTTTCTTT. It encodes CASSPISYRGRGTEAFF.

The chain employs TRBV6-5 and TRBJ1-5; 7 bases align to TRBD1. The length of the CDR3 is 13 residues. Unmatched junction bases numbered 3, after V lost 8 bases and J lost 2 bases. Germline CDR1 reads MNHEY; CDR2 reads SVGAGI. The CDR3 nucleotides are TGTGCCAGCGGCACAGGGGGCAATCAGCCCCAGCATTTT. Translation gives CASGTGGNQPQHF.

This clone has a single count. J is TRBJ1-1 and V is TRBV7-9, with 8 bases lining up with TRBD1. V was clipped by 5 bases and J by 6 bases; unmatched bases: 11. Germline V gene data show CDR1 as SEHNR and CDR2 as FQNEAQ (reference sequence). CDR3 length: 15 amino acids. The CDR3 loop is CASSTRQGLVAEAFF. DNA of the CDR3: TGTGCCAGCAGCACCCGACAGGGGCTAGTGGCTGAAGCTTTCTTT. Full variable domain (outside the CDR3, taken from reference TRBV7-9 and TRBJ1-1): DTGVSQNPRHKITKRGQNVTFRCDPISEHNRLYWYRQTLGQGPEFLTYFQNEAQLEKSRLLSDRFSAERPKGSFSTLEIQRTEQGDSAMYLCASSTRQGLVAEAFFGQGTRLTVV.

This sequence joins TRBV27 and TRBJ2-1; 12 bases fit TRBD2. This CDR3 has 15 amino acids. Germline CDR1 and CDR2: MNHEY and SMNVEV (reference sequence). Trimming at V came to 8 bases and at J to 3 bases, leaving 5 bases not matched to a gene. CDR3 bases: TGTGCCAGCTGGACTAGCGGGACAAACTACAATGAGCAGTTCTTC. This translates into CASWTSGTNYNEQFF.

CDR3 nucleotide sequence: TGTGCCAGCAGTTACTCAAGACAGGGAAGGGCTTTCTTT. Protein product: CASSYSRQGRAFF. The V call is TRBV6-5, the J call TRBJ1-1; TRBD1 matches at 7 bases. Trimming removed 0 bases from V and 11 bases from J; junction bases left unmatched: 6. Germline V gives CDR1 MNHEY, CDR2 SVGAGI. The CDR3 runs 13 residues.

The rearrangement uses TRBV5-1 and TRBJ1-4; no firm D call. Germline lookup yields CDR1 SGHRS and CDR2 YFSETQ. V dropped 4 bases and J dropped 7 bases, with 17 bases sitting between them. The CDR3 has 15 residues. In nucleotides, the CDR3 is TGCGCCAGCAGCCGCAGACGGGGAGTGAGTGAAAAACTGTTTTTT. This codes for CASSRRRGVSEKLFF.

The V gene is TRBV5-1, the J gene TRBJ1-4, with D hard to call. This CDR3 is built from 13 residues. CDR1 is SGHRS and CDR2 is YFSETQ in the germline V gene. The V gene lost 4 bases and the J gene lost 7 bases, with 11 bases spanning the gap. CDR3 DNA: TGCGCCAGCAGCAACGACCGGGGTGAAAAACTGTTTTTT. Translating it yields CASSNDRGEKLFF.

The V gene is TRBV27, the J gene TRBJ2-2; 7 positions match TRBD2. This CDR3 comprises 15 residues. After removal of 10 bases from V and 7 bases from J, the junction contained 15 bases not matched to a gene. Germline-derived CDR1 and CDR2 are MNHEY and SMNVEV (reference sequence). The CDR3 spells CATQSGASVGGELFF. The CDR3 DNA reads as TGTGCCACCCAAAGCGGGGCTAGCGTTGGCGGGGAGCTGTTTTTT.

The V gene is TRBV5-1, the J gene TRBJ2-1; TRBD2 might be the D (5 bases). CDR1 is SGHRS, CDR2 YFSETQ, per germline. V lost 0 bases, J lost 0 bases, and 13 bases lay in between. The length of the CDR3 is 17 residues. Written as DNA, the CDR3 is TGCGCCAGCAGCTTGGCCCCGGGGAGCGGCTCCTACAATGAGCAGTTCTTC. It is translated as CASSLAPGSGSYNEQFF.

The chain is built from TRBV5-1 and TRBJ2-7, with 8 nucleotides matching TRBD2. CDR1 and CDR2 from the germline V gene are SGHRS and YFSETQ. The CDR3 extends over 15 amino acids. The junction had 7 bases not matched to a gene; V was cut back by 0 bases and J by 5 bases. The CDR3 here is CASSLAQRETDEQYF. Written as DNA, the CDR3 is TGCGCCAGCAGCTTGGCCCAGCGGGAGACCGACGAGCAGTACTTC.

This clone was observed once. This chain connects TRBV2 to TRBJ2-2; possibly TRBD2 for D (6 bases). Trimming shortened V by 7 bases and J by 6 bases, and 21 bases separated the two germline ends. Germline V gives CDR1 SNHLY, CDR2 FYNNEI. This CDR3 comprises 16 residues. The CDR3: CASTRRSGLGSGELFF. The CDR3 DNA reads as TGTGCCAGCACCAGAAGGAGCGGGCTGGGGTCCGGGGAGCTGTTTTTT.

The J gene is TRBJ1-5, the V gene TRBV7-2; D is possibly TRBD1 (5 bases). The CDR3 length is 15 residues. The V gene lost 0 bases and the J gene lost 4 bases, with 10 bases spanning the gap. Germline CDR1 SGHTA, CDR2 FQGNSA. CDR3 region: CASSLAGAENQPQHF. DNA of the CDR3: TGTGCCAGCAGCTTAGCAGGGGCGGAGAATCAGCCCCAGCATTTT.